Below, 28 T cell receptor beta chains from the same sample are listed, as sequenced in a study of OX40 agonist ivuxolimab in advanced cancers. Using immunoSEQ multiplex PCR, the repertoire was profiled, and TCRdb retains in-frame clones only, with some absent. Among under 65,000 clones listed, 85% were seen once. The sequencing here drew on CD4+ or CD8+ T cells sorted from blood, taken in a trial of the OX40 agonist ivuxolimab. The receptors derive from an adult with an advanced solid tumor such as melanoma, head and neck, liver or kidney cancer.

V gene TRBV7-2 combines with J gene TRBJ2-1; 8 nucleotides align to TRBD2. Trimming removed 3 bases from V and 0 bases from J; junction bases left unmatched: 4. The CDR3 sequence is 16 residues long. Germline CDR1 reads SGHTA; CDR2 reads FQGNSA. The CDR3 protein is CASSFARGGSYNEQFF. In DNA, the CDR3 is TGTGCCAGCAGCTTCGCACGGGGGGGCTCCTACAATGAGCAGTTCTTC.

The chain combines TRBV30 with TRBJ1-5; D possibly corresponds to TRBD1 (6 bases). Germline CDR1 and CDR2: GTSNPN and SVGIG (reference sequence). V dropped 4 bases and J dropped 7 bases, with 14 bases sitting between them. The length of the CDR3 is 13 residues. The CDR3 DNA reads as TGTGCCTGGAATGGGGGCGCGGGGCAGCCCCAGCATTTT. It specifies CAWNGGAGQPQHF.

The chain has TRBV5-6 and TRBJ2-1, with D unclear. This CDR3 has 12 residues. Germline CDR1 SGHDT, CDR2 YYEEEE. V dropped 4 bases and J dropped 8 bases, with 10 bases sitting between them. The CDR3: CASSPDRDEQFF. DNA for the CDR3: TGTGCCAGCAGCCCTGATCGCGATGAGCAGTTCTTC.

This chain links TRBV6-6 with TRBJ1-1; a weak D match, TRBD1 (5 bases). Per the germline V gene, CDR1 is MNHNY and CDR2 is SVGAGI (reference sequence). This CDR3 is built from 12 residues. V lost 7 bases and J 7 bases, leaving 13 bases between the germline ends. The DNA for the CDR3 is TGTGCCAGCAATCCCCCGGGGGGTGAAGCTTTCTTT. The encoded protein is CASNPPGGEAFF.

The CDR3 protein is CASSLGRGTDTQYF. The CDR3 nucleotides read TGCGCCAGCAGCTTGGGCAGGGGCACAGATACGCAGTATTTT. The V gene is TRBV5-1, the J gene TRBJ2-3; D might be TRBD1 (5 bases). The CDR3 is 14 residues long. Germline values: CDR1 SGHRS, CDR2 YFSETQ. The V end lost 0 bases, the J end lost 1 base, and 6 bases lay between the germline ends. The full variable domain, with the rest looked up from reference TRBV5-1 and TRBJ2-3, is KAGVTQTPRYLIKTRGQQVTLSCSPISGHRSVSWYQQTPGQGLQFLFEYFSETQRNKGNFPGRFSGRQFSNSRSEMNVSTLELGDSALYLCASSLGRGTDTQYFGPGTRLTVL.

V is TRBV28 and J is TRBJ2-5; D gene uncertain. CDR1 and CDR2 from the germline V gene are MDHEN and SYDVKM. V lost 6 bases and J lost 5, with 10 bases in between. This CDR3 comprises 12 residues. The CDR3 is CASSLLRETQYF. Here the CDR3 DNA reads TGTGCCAGCAGCCTCCTGAGGGAGACCCAGTACTTC.

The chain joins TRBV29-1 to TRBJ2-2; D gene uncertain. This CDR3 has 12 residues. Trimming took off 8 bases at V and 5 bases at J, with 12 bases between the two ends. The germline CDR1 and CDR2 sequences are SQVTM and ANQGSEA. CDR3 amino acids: CSKPDGTGELFF. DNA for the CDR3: TGCAGCAAACCGGACGGGACCGGGGAGCTGTTTTTT.

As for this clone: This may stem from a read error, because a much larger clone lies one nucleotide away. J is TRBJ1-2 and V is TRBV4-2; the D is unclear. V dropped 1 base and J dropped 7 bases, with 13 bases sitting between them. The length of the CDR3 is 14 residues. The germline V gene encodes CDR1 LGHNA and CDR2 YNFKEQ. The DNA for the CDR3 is TGTGCCAGCAGCCAAGTTATTGTGTCTAGTGGCTACACCTTC. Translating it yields CASSQVIVSSGYTF.

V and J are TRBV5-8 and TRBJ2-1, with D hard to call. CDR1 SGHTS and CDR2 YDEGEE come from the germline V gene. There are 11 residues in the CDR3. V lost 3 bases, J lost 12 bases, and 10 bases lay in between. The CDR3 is CASSSGVGQFF. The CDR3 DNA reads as TGTGCCAGCAGCTCCGGAGTCGGGCAGTTCTTC.

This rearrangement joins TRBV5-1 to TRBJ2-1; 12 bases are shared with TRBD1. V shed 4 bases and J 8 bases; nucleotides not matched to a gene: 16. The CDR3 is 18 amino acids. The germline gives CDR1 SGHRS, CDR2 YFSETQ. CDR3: CASSLGTGGRPRTDEQFF. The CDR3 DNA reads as TGCGCCAGCAGCCTCGGGACAGGGGGCCGCCCTCGAACCGATGAGCAGTTCTTC.

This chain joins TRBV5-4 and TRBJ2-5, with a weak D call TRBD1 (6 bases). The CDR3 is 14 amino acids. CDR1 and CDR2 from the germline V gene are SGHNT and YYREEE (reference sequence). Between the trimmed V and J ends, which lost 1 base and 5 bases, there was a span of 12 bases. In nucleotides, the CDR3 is TGTGCCAGCAGCTTGACAGGGACCGGTGAGACCCAGTACTTC. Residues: CASSLTGTGETQYF. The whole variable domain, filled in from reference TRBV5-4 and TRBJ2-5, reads ETGVTQSPTHLIKTRGQQVTLRCSSQSGHNTVSWYQQALGQGPQFIFQYYREEENGRGNFPPRFSGLQFPNYSSELNVNALELDDSALYLCASSLTGTGETQYFGPGTRLLVL.

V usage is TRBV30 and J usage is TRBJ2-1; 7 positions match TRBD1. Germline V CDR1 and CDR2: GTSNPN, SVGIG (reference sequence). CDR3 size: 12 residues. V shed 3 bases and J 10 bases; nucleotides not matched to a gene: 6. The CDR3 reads CAWRRQGSEQFF. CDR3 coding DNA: TGTGCCTGGAGACGACAGGGTAGCGAGCAGTTCTTC.

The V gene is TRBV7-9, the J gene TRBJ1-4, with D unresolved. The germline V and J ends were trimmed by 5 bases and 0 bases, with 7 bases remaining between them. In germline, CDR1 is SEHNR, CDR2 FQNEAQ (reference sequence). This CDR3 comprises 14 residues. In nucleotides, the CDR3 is TGTGCCAGCAGCCGGACTGCAACTAATGAAAAACTGTTTTTT. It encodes CASSRTATNEKLFF.

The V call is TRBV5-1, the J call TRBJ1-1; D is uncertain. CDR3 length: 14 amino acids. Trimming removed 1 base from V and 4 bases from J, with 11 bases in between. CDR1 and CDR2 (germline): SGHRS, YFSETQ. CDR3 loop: CASSLSGRSTEAFF. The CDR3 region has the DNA TGCGCCAGCAGCTTGTCGGGGAGGTCCACTGAAGCTTTCTTT.

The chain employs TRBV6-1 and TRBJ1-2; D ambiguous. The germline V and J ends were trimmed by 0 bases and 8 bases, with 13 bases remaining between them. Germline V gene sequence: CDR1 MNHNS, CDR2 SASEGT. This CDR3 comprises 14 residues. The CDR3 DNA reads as TGTGCCAGCAGTGAAGCGGGAGGGATAGAAGGCTACACCTTC. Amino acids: CASSEAGGIEGYTF.

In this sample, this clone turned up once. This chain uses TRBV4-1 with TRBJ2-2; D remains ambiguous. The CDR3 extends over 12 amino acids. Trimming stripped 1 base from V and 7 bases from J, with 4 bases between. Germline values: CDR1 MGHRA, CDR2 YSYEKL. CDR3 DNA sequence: TGCGCCAGCAGCCAAGCAGACGGGGAGCTGTTTTTT. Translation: CASSQADGELFF.

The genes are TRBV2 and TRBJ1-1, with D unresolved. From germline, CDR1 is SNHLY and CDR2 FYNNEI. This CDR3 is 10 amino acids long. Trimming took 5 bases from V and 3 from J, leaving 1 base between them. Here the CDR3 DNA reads TGTGCCAGCAGTTACACTGAAGCTTTCTTT. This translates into CASSYTEAFF.

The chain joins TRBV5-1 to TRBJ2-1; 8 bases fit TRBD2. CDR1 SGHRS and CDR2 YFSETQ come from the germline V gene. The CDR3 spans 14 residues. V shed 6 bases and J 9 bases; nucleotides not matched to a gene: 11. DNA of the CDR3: TGCGCCAGCAAAGATCTCGCGGGAGGCGGTGAGCAGTTCTTC. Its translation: CASKDLAGGGEQFF.

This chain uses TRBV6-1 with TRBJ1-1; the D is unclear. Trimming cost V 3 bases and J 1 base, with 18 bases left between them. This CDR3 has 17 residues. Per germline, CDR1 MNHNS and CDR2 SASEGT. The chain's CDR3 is CASSDFGEIRWNTEAFF. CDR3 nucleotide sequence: TGTGCCAGCAGTGATTTTGGGGAAATTCGATGGAACACTGAAGCTTTCTTT.

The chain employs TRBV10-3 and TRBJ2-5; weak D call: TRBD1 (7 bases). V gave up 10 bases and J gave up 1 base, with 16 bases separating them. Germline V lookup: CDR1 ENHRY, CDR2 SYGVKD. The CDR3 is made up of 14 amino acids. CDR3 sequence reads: CATQGGQPQETQYF. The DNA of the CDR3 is TGTGCCACCCAGGGGGGACAGCCCCAAGAGACCCAGTACTTC.

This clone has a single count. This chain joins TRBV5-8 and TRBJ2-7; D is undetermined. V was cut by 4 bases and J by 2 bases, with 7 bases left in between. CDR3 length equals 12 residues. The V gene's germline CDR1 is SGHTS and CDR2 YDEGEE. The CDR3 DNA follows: TGTGCCAGCAGCCCACTCCCCTACGAGCAGTACTTC. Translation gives CASSPLPYEQYF.

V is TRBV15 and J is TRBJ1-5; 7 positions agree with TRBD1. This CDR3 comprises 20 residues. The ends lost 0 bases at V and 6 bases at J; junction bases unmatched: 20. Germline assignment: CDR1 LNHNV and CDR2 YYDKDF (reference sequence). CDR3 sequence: CATSRDVFNRGEMGGQPQHF. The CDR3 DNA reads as TGTGCCACCAGCAGAGACGTATTTAACAGGGGAGAGATGGGAGGTCAGCCCCAGCATTTT.

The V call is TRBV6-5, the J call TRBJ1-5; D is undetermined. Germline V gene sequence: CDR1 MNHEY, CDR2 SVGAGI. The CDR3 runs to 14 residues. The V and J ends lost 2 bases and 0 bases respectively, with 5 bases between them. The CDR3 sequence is CASSYRYSNQPQHF. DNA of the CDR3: TGTGCCAGCAGTTACCGGTATAGCAATCAGCCCCAGCATTTT.

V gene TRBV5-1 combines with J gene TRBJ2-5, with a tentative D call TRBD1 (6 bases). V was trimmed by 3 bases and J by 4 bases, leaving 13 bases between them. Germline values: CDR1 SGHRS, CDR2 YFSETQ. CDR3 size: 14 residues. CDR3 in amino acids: CASSSQGIGETQYF. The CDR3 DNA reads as TGCGCCAGCAGCTCTCAGGGGATTGGAGAGACCCAGTACTTC.

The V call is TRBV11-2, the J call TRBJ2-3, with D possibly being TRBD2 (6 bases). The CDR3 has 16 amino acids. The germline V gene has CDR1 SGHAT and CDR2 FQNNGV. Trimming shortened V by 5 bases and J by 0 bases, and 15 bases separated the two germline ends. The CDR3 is CASSALAGSSTDTQYF. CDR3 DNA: TGTGCCAGCAGCGCCCTGGCGGGATCTAGCACAGATACGCAGTATTTT.

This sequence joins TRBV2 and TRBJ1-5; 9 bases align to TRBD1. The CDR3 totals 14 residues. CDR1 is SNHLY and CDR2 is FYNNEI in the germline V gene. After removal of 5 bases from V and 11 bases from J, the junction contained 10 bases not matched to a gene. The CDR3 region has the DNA TGTGCCAGCAGTTCCGGGACAGGGAGTAAGGCCCAGCATTTT. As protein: CASSSGTGSKAQHF.

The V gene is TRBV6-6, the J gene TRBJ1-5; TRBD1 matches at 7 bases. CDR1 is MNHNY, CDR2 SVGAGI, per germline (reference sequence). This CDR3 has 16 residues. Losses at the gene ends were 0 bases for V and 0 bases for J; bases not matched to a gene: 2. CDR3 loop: CASSYSRTGSNQPQHF. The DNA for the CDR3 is TGTGCCAGCAGTTACTCAAGGACAGGTAGCAATCAGCCCCAGCATTTT.

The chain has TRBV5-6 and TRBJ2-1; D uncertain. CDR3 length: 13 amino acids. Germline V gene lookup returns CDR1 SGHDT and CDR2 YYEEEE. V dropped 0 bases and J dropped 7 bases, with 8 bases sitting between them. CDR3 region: CASSLGALNEQFF. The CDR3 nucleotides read TGTGCCAGCAGCTTGGGGGCTTTAAATGAGCAGTTCTTC.